This T cell receptor (beta chain) was profiled in a study of graft-versus-host responses after intestinal transplantation (dated by TCRdb to about 2021). Regarding the research as a whole: The transplants that recipients got were multivisceral, liver-intestinal, or isolated intestinal. Every recipient was given anti-thymocyte globulin induction, then maintenance tacrolimus and steroids for approximately 3 years. Graft-versus-host and host-versus-graft alloreactive T cell clones were tracked in the graft, circulation and bone marrow after intestinal transplantation using bulk TCR-beta CDR3 sequencing. To identify alloreactive clones, pre-transplant mixed lymphocyte reaction products were sequenced and then compared with unstimulated pre-transplant donor and recipient T cells. A cohort of about 26 intestinal transplant recipients, including one retransplant, was enrolled, and a few patients lacking pretransplant specimens were excluded. A peak of at least 4% donor T cells among recipient peripheral blood mononuclear cells was the definition used for donor T cell macrochimerism. Rather than going through the commercial service, samples from three later patients were sequenced in-house on an Illumina MiSeq and processed with MiXCR. Results and caveats for the whole study, not just this receptor: Early after transplant, peak levels of circulating GvH clones were associated with declines in HvG clones. GvH clones were detected in recipient bone marrow, and some of these GvH clones were observed earlier in ileal mucosa or blood, consistent with an intestinal mucosal origin. Patients with donor T cell macrochimerism had high GvH to HvG T cell clonal ratios in their allografts. Conclusions were limited by the relatively low number and heterogeneity of intestinal transplant patients.

Notes on this clone: What this receptor recognizes is not known. It has no much larger one-base neighbor in the sample; base qualities were not kept.

In the first month after transplant, blood samples were collected up to 4 times, and after that at least monthly when available. Library preparation used the immunoSEQ multiplex PCR assay. For most patients, high-throughput TCR-beta CDR3 sequencing of genomic DNA was performed by Adaptive Biotechnologies. In the authors' own workflow: TCR sequencing data for 15 to 20 patients were retrieved from Adaptive's ImmunoSEQ software; three other patients were processed with MiXCR and VDJtools. CDR3 nucleotide sequences shared by donor and recipient were removed because the origin of these sequences could not be assigned. To count as alloreactive, a clone needed at least 2-fold expansion over unstimulated cells and a minimum CFSE-low frequency of 0.002% (template counts) or 0.001% (read counts). Clones detected in sequenced pre-transplant spleen, lymph node, or MLR CFSE-low populations of the donor or recipient were defined as mappable. The cumulative frequency of alloreactive clones was calculated as a percentage of all sequences, weighted by copy number. The table comes from immuneACCESS by way of TCRdb, which keeps in-frame sequences with V and J called. Part of the clones is missing from these tables; in studies checked, under half for an unresolved V gene and the rest for unknown reasons. Clone size and V and J calls were adopted from that table, with D and trimming inferred from the DNA. The sample data list about 12,000 clones, and over 60% of these were observed just once. The ten top clones hold approximately 34% of the sample.

From its cysteine to its phenylalanine, the CDR3 spans 15 amino acids. Just CDR3 DNA is preserved here, 45 bases in frame from base 1. CDR1 and CDR2, per the germline V gene, are MRHNA and SNTAGT. Clipping removes 4 bases from V and 4 bases from J, with 4 as the unmatched junction base count. Sequencing was performed on PBMCs, taken around 490 days after intestinal transplant. The rearranged chain carries TRBV6-4 and TRBJ2-3; TRBD2 lines up with 11 middle nucleotides. This receptor was taken from a human patient who received an intestinal transplant, so some T cells may come from the graft donor. CDR3 loop: CASSAGTSGSDTQYF. Read as DNA, the sequence is TGTGCCAGCAGTGCCGGGACTAGCGGATCAGATACGCAGTATTTT.